These T cell receptor beta chains were read from a single sample in a study of blood T cell repertoires in COVID-19. Using immunoSEQ multiplex PCR, the repertoire was profiled, and TCRdb retains in-frame clones only, with some absent. Among roughly 87,000 clones listed, around 75% were seen once. Specimen: peripheral blood. These receptors originate from a woman aged 45 to 65 with acute or convalescent COVID-19. The CDR3 runs from the conserved cysteine through the conserved F or W. The order of the fields is clone size, J gene, D gene, V gene, CDR3 length, CDR3 DNA, CDR3 protein. A D gene is named only where the DNA matches it firmly. Clone size is stated in some rows and not others, as once, few, many or a class when expanded.

. TRBJ2-7 . TRBV28 15 TGTGCCAGCATCCCCGTACAGGGTTCGGGCTACGAGCAGTACTTC CASIPVQGSGYEQYF
. TRBJ2-7 . TRBV3-1/TRBV3-2 15 TGTGCCAGCAGCCAAGTCGATCGGACATCCTACGAGCAGTACTTC CASSQVDRTSYEQYF
few TRBJ1-2 . TRBV19 17 TGTGCCAGTAAATCCCTCGAGATGGTCAGGGCGGTGGATGGCTACACCTTC CASKSLEMVRAVDGYTF
. TRBJ2-7 TRBD1 TRBV5-5 15 TGTGCCAGCAGCTTGGCCGGGACAGCCACCTACGAGCAGTACTTC CASSLAGTATYEQYF
. TRBJ2-7 TRBD2 TRBV4-3 15 TGCGCCAGCAGCCAGGGGTGGGAGGGGTCCTACGAGCAGTACTTC CASSQGWEGSYEQYF
. TRBJ1-4 TRBD1 TRBV5-1 17 TGCGCCAGCAGCTCCTACGGACAGGGGCCCATCAATGAAAAACTGTTTTTT CASSSYGQGPINEKLFF
. TRBJ2-3 TRBD1 TRBV25-1 15 TGTGCCAGCAGTGATAGGACAGGATTCACAGATACGCAGTATTTT CASSDRTGFTDTQYF
. TRBJ1-5 . TRBV2 15 TGTGCCAGCAGTCCCGACAGGAATAGCAATCAGCCCCAGCATTTT CASSPDRNSNQPQHF
once TRBJ1-1 . TRBV27 13 TGTGCCAGCAGCCCCCTCTGGAACACTGAAGCTTTCTTT CASSPLWNTEAFF
once TRBJ1-1 TRBD1 TRBV28 14 TGTGCCACGATACAGGGGGCAGGGAACACTGAAGCTTTCTTT CATIQGAGNTEAFF
. TRBJ2-7 . TRBV6-1 13 TGTGCCAGCAAGGAGGGGGCAACCTACGAGCAGTACTTC CASKEGATYEQYF
. TRBJ2-1 . TRBV27 16 TGTGCCAGCAACAGCAAACTCGGTCTCTCCTACAATGAGCAGTTCTTC CASNSKLGLSYNEQFF
. TRBJ2-7 . TRBV28 13 TGTGCCAGCAGTTTACAGGGCTCCGGCGAGCAGTACTTC CASSLQGSGEQYF
. TRBJ2-1 . TRBV6-5 15 TGTGCCAGCAACCGAAGGGGCAGGGGTTACAATGAGCAGTTCTTC CASNRRGRGYNEQFF
. TRBJ2-1 . TRBV12-3/TRBV12-4 12 TGTGCCAGCAGCCTCGACGGGAATGAGCAGTTCTTC CASSLDGNEQFF
few TRBJ1-1 . TRBV6-5 14 TGTGCCAGCAGAGACAGGAGCATGAACACTGAAGCTTTCTTT CASRDRSMNTEAFF
. TRBJ2-1 TRBD1 TRBV19 13 TGTGCCAGTAGTATCGGACAGGTCTCTGAGCAGTTCTTC CASSIGQVSEQFF
few TRBJ2-2 . TRBV5-4 16 TGTGCCAGCAGCTTGGATCCGGGCAGGGATGCCGGGGAGCTGTTTTTT CASSLDPGRDAGELFF
. TRBJ1-1 TRBD1 TRBV19 13 TGTGCCAGTGGACAGGGGATGAACACTGAAGCTTTCTTT CASGQGMNTEAFF
. TRBJ1-2 . TRBV18 14 TGTGCCAGCTCACCACCGACCGGAGATAGCGGCTACACCTTC CASSPPTGDSGYTF
. TRBJ1-1 . TRBV4-3 13 TGCGCCAGCAGCCAGGGGGCGGGCACTGAAGCTTTCTTT CASSQGAGTEAFF
. TRBJ1-4 . TRBV15 14 TGTGCCACCAGCAAAGCTGGGGGGTGGGAAAAACTGTTTTTT CATSKAGGWEKLFF
. TRBJ1-2 TRBD1 TRBV30 14 TGTGCCTCTGGCCTGGGACAGGGGAGGTCTGGCTACACCTTC CASGLGQGRSGYTF
. TRBJ1-2 . TRBV5-5 15 TGTGCCAGCAGCCCCCCGGGAGGGTATAACTATGGCTACACCTTC CASSPPGGYNYGYTF
. TRBJ2-7 . TRBV13 15 TGTGCCAGCAGCTTAGAGGGGACACTGTCCTACGAGCAGTACTTC CASSLEGTLSYEQYF
. TRBJ2-1 . TRBV14 15 TGTGCCAGCAGCCCCCAAATGGAGGCCTACAATGAGCAGTTCTTC CASSPQMEAYNEQFF
. TRBJ1-1 . TRBV7-2 14 TGTGCCAGCAGCTTAGACAGGTGGAACACTGAAGCTTTCTTT CASSLDRWNTEAFF
. TRBJ2-1 . TRBV28 14 TGTGCCCACTGCCTCGCGGGCACCTACAATGAGCAGTTCTTC CAHCLAGTYNEQFF
. TRBJ2-6 TRBD1 TRBV5-4 17 TGTGCCAGCAGCCGGACAGGGGGCTTCTCTGGGGCCAACGTCCTGACTTTC CASSRTGGFSGANVLTF
. TRBJ1-1 . TRBV5-1 15 TGCGCCAGCAGCTTATCCCGGGGAATGAACACTGAAGCTTTCTTT CASSLSRGMNTEAFF
. TRBJ2-5 TRBD2 TRBV4-1 17 TGCGCCAGCAGCCAAGCTTTCGGGACTACCCTAAAAGAGACCCAGTACTTC CASSQAFGTTLKETQYF
. TRBJ1-4 . TRBV3-1/TRBV3-2 15 TGTGCCAGCAACGGGGGACCGTCAACTAATGAAAAACTGTTTTTT CASNGGPSTNEKLFF
. TRBJ2-2 TRBD2 TRBV5-1 18 TGCGCCAGCAGCCTGGGTCCGGCGCGGGGGGATAGCACCGGGGAGCTGTTTTTT CASSLGPARGDSTGELFF
once TRBJ1-4 . TRBV4-3 13 TGCGCCAGCAGCCAAGATCTGGTCGGGGAACTGTTTTTT CASSQDLVGELFF
. TRBJ2-1 TRBD2 TRBV4-1 16 TGCGCCAGCAGCCAAGAATCACTAGCGGGGGACAATGAGCAGTTCTTC CASSQESLAGDNEQFF
few TRBJ2-7 . TRBV27 13 TGTGCCAGCAGTTTGGGCTGGAACTACGAGCAGTACTTC CASSLGWNYEQYF
. TRBJ2-7 . TRBV6-6 12 TGTGCCAGCGGTGGAGGGTCCTACGAGCAGTACTTC CASGGGSYEQYF
once TRBJ1-1 . TRBV20-1 11 TGCAGAGCGGAGAGGGCTACTGAAGCTTTCTTT CRAERATEAFF
. TRBJ1-6 . TRBV6-2/TRBV6-3 16 TGTGCCAGCAACCCAGGCCCGGGAGCCTATAATTCACCCCTCCACTTT CASNPGPGAYNSPLHF
few TRBJ2-1 . TRBV9 15 TGTGCCAGCAGCGTACAGGGAAATCTTTACAATGAGCAGTTCTTC CASSVQGNLYNEQFF
. TRBJ1-1 TRBD1 TRBV19 16 TGTGCCAGTAGTATCGGCGGACAGGCGTCTCGCACTGAAGCTTTCTTT CASSIGGQASRTEAFF
. TRBJ1-4 . TRBV4-2 16 TGTGCCAGCAACCACCCCCAAGGGAGGGCTAATGAAAAACTGTTTTTT CASNHPQGRANEKLFF
. TRBJ1-1 . TRBV30 13 TGTGCCTGGAGTGGACAGCCGAACACTGAAGCTTTCTTT CAWSGQPNTEAFF
. TRBJ1-6 TRBD1 TRBV5-1 15 TGCGCCAGCAGCTTTACAGGGGGATCGAATTCACCCCTCCACTTT CASSFTGGSNSPLHF
few TRBJ1-5 TRBD1 TRBV30 15 TGTGCCTACGCCCTGGGACAGGGGGCGAATCAGCCCCAGCATTTT CAYALGQGANQPQHF
. TRBJ2-1 TRBD2 TRBV5-4 16 TGTGCCAGCAGCCCCGGGACTAGCCGGAACGGCAATGAGCAGTTCTTC CASSPGTSRNGNEQFF
once TRBJ2-7 TRBD1 TRBV6-2/TRBV6-3 16 TGTGCCAGCAGTTATGTACCTGGACAGGGGCTGTACGAGCAGTACTTC CASSYVPGQGLYEQYF
. TRBJ1-4 TRBD1 TRBV28 14 TGTGCCAGCAGCCCGACAGGGGAAAATGAAAAACTGTTTTTT CASSPTGENEKLFF
once TRBJ1-1 TRBD1 TRBV5-6 15 TGTGCCAGCAGCTTCGGACAGGGAATAGGGACTGAAGCTTTCTTT CASSFGQGIGTEAFF
. TRBJ1-5 . TRBV12-3/TRBV12-4 13 TGTGCCAGCAGTTTCAGGGGAAATCAGCCCCAGCATTTT CASSFRGNQPQHF
. TRBJ2-7 . TRBV6-5 14 TGTGCCAGCAGTTACTTGAGCACTGGTTCCGAGCAGTACTTC CASSYLSTGSEQYF
. TRBJ1-1 TRBD1 TRBV20-1 11 TGCAGTGCTAGGGGACAGGGAATGGCTTTCTTT CSARGQGMAFF
. TRBJ2-3 . TRBV3-1/TRBV3-2 16 TGTGCCAGCAGCCAGTATCTGGACAGCCACACAGATACGCAGTATTTT CASSQYLDSHTDTQYF
. TRBJ1-6 . TRBV5-1 17 TGCGCCAGCAGCTTGTTTTCCTCAACAATGGCAAATTCACCCCTCCACTTT CASSLFSSTMANSPLHF